The 26 T cell receptor beta chains below were found in one sample sequenced in a study of blood T cell repertoires in COVID-19. Clones were read by immunoSEQ multiplex PCR, and TCRdb kept only the in-frame ones, dropping some. The table has more than 300,000 clones, around 87% seen once. Sequencing was done on a sample of peripheral blood. These receptors were obtained from a woman aged 25 to 39 with COVID-19, enrolled during active disease.

The V call is TRBV15, the J call TRBJ1-5; the match to TRBD1 covers 10 bases. The CDR3 contains 17 residues. Germline CDR1 LNHNV, CDR2 YYDKDF (reference sequence). Losses at the gene ends were 2 bases for V and 5 bases for J; bases not matched to a gene: 9. CDR3 loop: CATSRPGQGISDQPQHF. CDR3 bases: TGTGCCACCAGCAGACCGGGACAGGGGATCTCTGATCAGCCCCAGCATTTT.

This chain joins TRBV13 and TRBJ2-7; TRBD2 agrees at 10 bases. This CDR3 contains 15 residues. J was trimmed by 7 bases and V by 5 bases; bases with no gene match: 11. Germline CDR1 PRHDT, CDR2 FYEKMQ (reference sequence). CDR3: CASSRWTSGLREQYF. CDR3 DNA sequence: TGTGCCAGCAGCCGATGGACTAGCGGTCTTAGGGAGCAGTACTTC.

The chain recombines TRBV6-4 with TRBJ2-7, with a weak D call TRBD2 (7 bases). This CDR3 contains 15 residues. CDR1 is MRHNA, CDR2 SNTAGT, per germline. The V and J ends lost 10 bases and 5 bases respectively, with 24 bases between them. The CDR3 bases are TGTGCCACCCAGGGTAAGGGGGGGACGCTCGACGAGCAGTACTTC. Translating gives CATQGKGGTLDEQYF.

Turning to this clone: This same CDR3 is encoded by further DNA sequences in the sample. This chain joins TRBV27 and TRBJ1-1; 7 bases agree with TRBD1. V shed 0 bases, J shed 2 bases, and the junction held 3 bases outside the gene matches. CDR3 length: 15 residues. CDR1 is MNHEY and CDR2 is SMNVEV in the germline V gene (reference sequence). This CDR3 reads CASSLSKGANTEAFF. The CDR3 DNA sequence: TGTGCCAGCAGTTTATCGAAGGGGGCCAACACTGAAGCTTTCTTT.

The CDR3 is CASSDRRQGVGEQYF. The CDR3 bases are TGTGCCAGCAGTGACCGAAGACAGGGAGTCGGCGAGCAGTACTTC. The rearrangement links TRBV3-1 (or the pseudogene TRBV3-2) to TRBJ2-7, with TRBD1 matching 7 bases. Germline CDR1 reads LGHDT; CDR2 reads YNNKEL (reference sequence). The CDR3 spans 15 residues. V shed 6 bases, J shed 6 bases, and the junction held 14 bases outside the gene matches.

The chain joins TRBV9 to TRBJ2-5; D possibly corresponds to TRBD1 (6 bases). Trimming cost V 4 bases and J 4 bases, with 14 bases left between them. This CDR3 has 14 amino acids. The germline V gene encodes CDR1 SGDLS and CDR2 YYNGEE. The DNA for the CDR3 is TGTGCCAGCAGCTTCCCAGGGGCGGGAGAGACCCAGTACTTC. It yields the protein CASSFPGAGETQYF.

This clone has only a few counts. The gene calls are TRBV24-1 and TRBJ1-1, with 8 bases matching TRBD1. Trimming cost V 3 bases and J 1 base; bases outside gene matches: 6. The CDR3 loop spans 16 amino acids. The germline gives CDR1 KGHDR, CDR2 SFDVKD. The chain's CDR3 is CATSDHGTGQNTEAFF. For the CDR3, the DNA is TGTGCCACCAGTGATCATGGGACAGGCCAGAACACTGAAGCTTTCTTT.

This clone has more than one count but fewer than ten. The chain has TRBV5-1 and TRBJ2-2, with TRBD1 matching 7 bases. V lost 8 bases and J lost 1; bases outside the gene matches: 14. Per germline, CDR1 SGHRS and CDR2 YFSETQ. The CDR3 runs 17 residues. Here the CDR3 DNA reads TGCGCCAGTAGATTTATCAGGGGGACCGAGAACACCGGGGAGCTGTTTTTT. As protein: CASRFIRGTENTGELFF.

This clone came up once. The chain employs TRBV27 and TRBJ2-3; 8 bases are a match to TRBD1. Germline V gives CDR1 MNHEY, CDR2 SMNVEV (reference sequence). The CDR3 consists of 15 residues. The V gene end was trimmed by 10 bases and the J gene end by 4 bases; junction bases not matched to a gene: 13. DNA for the CDR3: TGTGCCACTTTCCGGGACAGGAGGTATCCAGATACGCAGTATTTT. The encoded protein is CATFRDRRYPDTQYF.

V is TRBV5-1 and J is TRBJ1-5; TRBD1 matches 8 bases. V was clipped by 4 bases and J by 4 bases; unmatched bases: 7. Germline assignment: CDR1 SGHRS and CDR2 YFSETQ. The CDR3 extends over 15 amino acids. DNA of the CDR3: TGCGCCAGCAGCCTGACAGGGGCCATGAATCAGCCCCAGCATTTT. Translating gives CASSLTGAMNQPQHF.

This clone has just a few counts. The chain recombines TRBV19 with TRBJ2-7; the match to TRBD2 covers 12 bases. The CDR3 runs 19 residues. Germline CDR1 is LNHDA and CDR2 is SQIVND (reference sequence). The V gene end was trimmed by 3 bases and the J gene end by 3 bases; junction bases not matched to a gene: 15. CDR3: CASSILARATSGRVYEQYF. The CDR3 bases are TGTGCCAGTAGTATTCTCGCCAGGGCGACTAGCGGGAGAGTCTACGAGCAGTACTTC.

This chain links TRBV6-5 with TRBJ1-1, with D possibly being TRBD1 (5 bases). The V and J ends lost 6 bases and 4 bases respectively, with 18 bases between them. The CDR3 totals 15 residues. Germline CDR1 is MNHEY and CDR2 is SVGAGI. The CDR3 sequence is CASRGPGVGGTEAFF. For the CDR3, the DNA is TGTGCCAGCAGAGGTCCGGGGGTCGGGGGCACTGAAGCTTTCTTT.

The V call is TRBV11-2, the J call TRBJ2-5; tentative D call: TRBD1 (7 bases). V was pared by 5 bases and J by 5 bases, with 18 bases between. This CDR3 has 15 amino acids. CDR1 is SGHAT and CDR2 is FQNNGV in the germline V gene. The CDR3 loop is CASSQRRGPGETQYF. CDR3 bases: TGTGCCAGCAGCCAGAGGAGGGGGCCAGGCGAGACCCAGTACTTC.

The rearrangement joins TRBV19 to TRBJ1-5, with D possibly TRBD1 on 6 matching bases. The CDR3 sequence is 13 residues long. The germline V gene encodes CDR1 LNHDA and CDR2 SQIVND (reference sequence). Trimming removed 9 bases at V and 11 bases at J, with 20 bases between. CDR3 DNA: TGTGCCAGCCGGGGGGGGCCGTCCCAGTCCCAGCATTTT. This gives the protein CASRGGPSQSQHF. Variable domain in full (rest from reference TRBV19 and TRBJ1-5): DGGITQSPKYLFRKEGQNVTLSCEQNLNHDAMYWYRQDPGQGLRLIYYSQIVNDFQKGDIAEGYSVSREKKESFPLTVTSAQKNPTAFYLCASRGGPSQSQHFGDGTRLSIL.

This chain connects TRBV27 to TRBJ1-1, with 8 bases identical to TRBD1. Looked up from germline, CDR1 is MNHEY and CDR2 is SMNVEV (reference sequence). The CDR3 runs 16 residues. With V trimmed by 4 bases and J by 2 bases, 9 bases remained unmatched. The CDR3 spells CASSSAGGLSNTEAFF. The DNA for the CDR3 is TGTGCCAGCAGTTCAGCAGGGGGCCTTAGTAACACTGAAGCTTTCTTT.

The chain links TRBV5-1 to TRBJ2-7; 7 bases map to TRBD1. From germline, CDR1 is SGHRS and CDR2 YFSETQ. With 1 base clipped from V and 1 base from J, the junction kept 5 bases outside the gene matches. The CDR3 has 15 amino acids. The CDR3, as DNA: TGCGCCAGCAGCTTGACAGGGGCAAGTTCCTACGAGCAGTACTTC. Translating it yields CASSLTGASSYEQYF.

This chain uses TRBV3-1 (or the pseudogene TRBV3-2) with TRBJ2-7; TRBD1 matches at 8 bases. This CDR3 is built from 15 residues. J gave up 2 bases and V 1 base, and 4 bases lay outside the gene matches. Germline CDR1 LGHDT, CDR2 YNNKEL (reference sequence). In DNA form, the CDR3 reads TGTGCCAGCAGCCAAGGGACAGGGCCCACCTACGAGCAGTACTTC. The encoded protein is CASSQGTGPTYEQYF.

The table lists this clone with a count of one. This sequence joins TRBV28 and TRBJ2-5, with D unresolved. CDR1 MDHEN and CDR2 SYDVKM come from the germline V gene. Trimming left V 4 bases short and J 1 base short, with 13 bases between. The CDR3 contains 15 residues. The CDR3 is CASSSLRLFQETQYF. The CDR3 region has the DNA TGTGCCAGCAGTTCCCTTCGGTTATTCCAAGAGACCCAGTACTTC. Together with reference TRBV28 and TRBJ2-5, the CDR3 gives the full variable domain: DVKVTQSSRYLVKRTGEKVFLECVQDMDHENMFWYRQDPGLGLRLIYFSYDVKMKEKGDIPEGYSVSREKKERFSLILESASTNQTSMYLCASSSLRLFQETQYFGPGTRLLVL.

This clone was seen a single time. The V and J genes are TRBV4-1 and TRBJ1-5; 7 positions match TRBD1. The CDR3 has 16 amino acids. CDR1 and CDR2 from the germline V gene are MGHRA and YSYEKL. The V gene end was trimmed by 5 bases and the J gene end by 3 bases; junction bases not matched to a gene: 10. As DNA, the CDR3 is TGCGCCAGCAGCTACCGACAGGGAGTAGTCAATCAGCCCCAGCATTTT. Translated: CASSYRQGVVNQPQHF.

J is TRBJ2-3 and V is TRBV6-6, with 9 bases matching TRBD2. V was pared by 4 bases and J by 0 bases, with 5 bases of the junction left unmatched. This CDR3 has 16 residues. The germline CDR1 and CDR2 sequences are MNHNY and SVGAGI (reference sequence). The chain's CDR3 is CASSFGLAISTDTQYF. CDR3 DNA sequence: TGTGCCAGCAGTTTCGGACTAGCGATTAGCACAGATACGCAGTATTTT.

This chain uses TRBV28 with TRBJ2-2; TRBD1 agrees at 8 bases. J lost 7 bases, V lost 8 bases, and 12 bases had no gene match. CDR3 length equals 15 residues. Germline lookup yields CDR1 MDHEN and CDR2 SYDVKM. The CDR3 DNA reads as TGTGCCAGCCACACGGGGACAGGCATGGGCGGGGAGCTGTTTTTT. Translation gives CASHTGTGMGGELFF.

The V and J genes are TRBV19 and TRBJ2-5; the match to TRBD2 covers 12 bases. This CDR3 contains 15 residues. Germline V gene lookup returns CDR1 LNHDA and CDR2 SQIVND (reference sequence). Trimming removed 10 bases from V and 2 bases from J; junction bases left unmatched: 8. CDR3 protein: CATTGTSGSQETQYF. The CDR3 nucleotides are TGTGCCACCACGGGGACTAGCGGGTCTCAAGAGACCCAGTACTTC.

The chain carries TRBV14 and TRBJ2-1, with 11 bases fitting TRBD2. Germline V CDR1 and CDR2: SGHDN, FVKESK. The CDR3 consists of 18 residues. The ends lost 2 bases at V and 0 bases at J; junction bases unmatched: 6. In DNA, the CDR3 is TGTGCCAGCAGCCAAAGGACTAGCGGGCAAAGCTCCTACAATGAGCAGTTCTTC. It translates to CASSQRTSGQSSYNEQFF.

V is TRBV19 and J is TRBJ2-2; D unresolved. Trimming left V 5 bases short and J 1 base short, with 8 bases between. This CDR3 is built from 14 residues. The germline V gene encodes CDR1 LNHDA and CDR2 SQIVND (reference sequence). The CDR3 reads CASSSAGNTGELFF. Written as DNA, the CDR3 is TGTGCCAGTAGTTCGGCAGGGAACACCGGGGAGCTGTTTTTT.

The chain recombines TRBV5-6 with TRBJ1-2; 7 nucleotides match TRBD1. The CDR3 runs to 15 residues. J lost 1 base, V lost 0 bases, and 3 bases had no gene match. Germline loops: CDR1 SGHDT, CDR2 YYEEEE. CDR3: CASSLAGQRNYGYTF. CDR3 nucleotides: TGTGCCAGCAGCTTGGCGGGACAGCGTAACTATGGCTACACCTTC.

The gene calls are TRBV27 and TRBJ2-3, with D unresolved. CDR1 MNHEY and CDR2 SMNVEV come from the germline V gene (reference sequence). V dropped 4 bases and J dropped 0 bases, with 11 bases sitting between them. The CDR3 is 15 residues long. The chain's CDR3 is CASSYQLTSTDTQYF. CDR3 sequence (DNA): TGTGCCAGCAGTTATCAACTTACTAGCACAGATACGCAGTATTTT.